The source of this T cell receptor beta chain is a study of blood T cells in healthy people across ages. Looking at the study overall: Per two T cells, about one barcoded beta molecule was captured through template switching.

A second 7 to 11 cycle PCR used barcoded and J-beta primers. TCRdb itself ran the 5' RACE reads through MiXCR, one entry per CDR3 protein. The sample lists under 2,000,000 distinct CDR3 sequences, about 50% occurring once. From germline, CDR1 is DFQATT and CDR2 SNEGSKA (reference sequence). Trimming cost V 6 bases and J 9 bases, with 24 bases left between them. The CDR3 runs to 15 residues. This clonotype was observed once. Its specificity is not known. Points from the study as a whole: Long-lived donors exceeded aged donors in naive CD4+ cells and diversity. Unsorted PBMCs prevented conclusive naive versus antigen-experienced comparison.

The sample comprised blood. V is TRBV20-1 and J is TRBJ2-1; tentatively, D is TRBD2 (6 bases). The receptor's source is a woman aged 40 to 50 in good health. The CDR3 sequence: CSASSSGPGRGEQFF. CDR3 nucleotides: TGCAGTGCAAGCTCCAGCGGGCCGGGGCGGGGTGAGCAGTTCTTC.